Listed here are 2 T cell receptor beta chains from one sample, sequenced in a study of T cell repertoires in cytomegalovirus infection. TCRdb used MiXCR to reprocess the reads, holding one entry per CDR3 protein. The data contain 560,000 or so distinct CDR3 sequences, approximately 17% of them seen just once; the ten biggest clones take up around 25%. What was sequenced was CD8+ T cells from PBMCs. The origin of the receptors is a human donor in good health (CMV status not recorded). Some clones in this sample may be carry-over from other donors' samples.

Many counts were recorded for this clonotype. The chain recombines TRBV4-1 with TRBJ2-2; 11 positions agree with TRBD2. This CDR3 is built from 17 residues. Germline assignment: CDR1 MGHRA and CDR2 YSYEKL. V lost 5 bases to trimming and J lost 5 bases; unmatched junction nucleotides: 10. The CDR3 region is CASSNSFLAGGTGELFF. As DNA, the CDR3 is TGCGCCAGCAGCAACAGTTTTCTAGCGGGAGGTACCGGGGAGCTGTTTTTT.

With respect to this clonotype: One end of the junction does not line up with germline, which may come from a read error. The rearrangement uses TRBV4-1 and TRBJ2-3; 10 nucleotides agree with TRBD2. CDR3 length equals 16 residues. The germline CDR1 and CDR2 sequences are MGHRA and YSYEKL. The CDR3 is CASSQGGSGGEDTTYF. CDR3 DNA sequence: TGCGCAAGCAGCCAAGGAGGAAGCGGGGGGGAAGATACGACGTATTTT.